This is a list of T cell receptor beta chains from one sample in a study of OX40 agonist ivuxolimab in advanced cancers. Generated by immunoSEQ multiplex PCR, the TCRdb table keeps only in-frame clones and is missing some. Of roughly 100,000 clones listed, 85% to 90% are singletons. The sequencing used CD4+ or CD8+ T cells sorted from blood, collected in a trial of the OX40 agonist ivuxolimab. Receptors originate from an adult with an advanced solid tumor such as melanoma, head and neck, liver or kidney cancer. CDR3s include the opening cysteine and the closing phenylalanine or tryptophan. Each record gives: clone size, V gene, J gene, D gene, CDR3 DNA, CDR3 protein. D genes are given only for firm matches. Clone size is shown for a subset of rows, as once, few, many or a class of expanded clone.

>NA|TRBV21-1|TRBJ2-7|NA
TGTGCCAGCAGACGGGACGGGGCCTACGAGCAGTACTTC
CASRRDGAYEQYF
>NA|TRBV5-1|TRBJ1-6|TRBD1
TGCGCCAGCAGTCGACAGGGGAGCTCCTATAATTCACCCCTCCACTTT
CASSRQGSSYNSPLHF
>medium-sized|TRBV4-2|TRBJ2-2|NA
TGTGCCAGCAGCCAAGAGCCAGGGGAAAGGGCCGGGGAGCTGTTTTTT
CASSQEPGERAGELFF
>few|TRBV19|TRBJ1-6|NA
TGTGCCAGTACCCCAAGCCGGGAGAATTCACCCCTCCACTTT
CASTPSRENSPLHF
>once|TRBV10-2|TRBJ1-4|NA
TGCGCCAGCAGCCGGGACCGAGGCGAAAGACTGTTTTTT
CASSRDRGERLFF
>NA|TRBV6-1|TRBJ1-2|NA
TGTGCCAGCAGTCCCTCGGGGAACTATGGCTACACCTTC
CASSPSGNYGYTF
>NA|TRBV7-9|TRBJ2-7|TRBD1
TGTGCCAGCAGCTTGAACAGGGGGCAAGGGGAGCAGTACTTC
CASSLNRGQGEQYF
>NA|TRBV29-1|TRBJ2-1|NA
TGCAGCGTTGTCAGACAAGTGGGGCACAATGAGCAGTTCTTC
CSVVRQVGHNEQFF
>NA|TRBV18|TRBJ2-2|TRBD2
TGTGCCAACTCCGAGGCGGGAGTAGGCGGGGAGCTGTTTTTT
CANSEAGVGGELFF
>NA|TRBV9|TRBJ1-1|NA
TGTGCCAGCAGCGTAGCTGGCAGGGGAGTGGCTGAAGCTTTCTTT
CASSVAGRGVAEAFF
>NA|TRBV30|TRBJ1-2|NA
TGTGCCTGGACTCCCAGTAACTATGGCTACACCTTC
CAWTPSNYGYTF
>once|TRBV9|TRBJ1-4|TRBD1
TGTGCCAGCAGCGGTACCGGGACAGTTAATAATGAAAAACTGTTTTTT
CASSGTGTVNNEKLFF
>NA|TRBV11-3|TRBJ1-5|TRBD1
TGTGCCAGCAGCTCCCGGGGACAGGGGAGGGATCAGCCCCAGCATTTT
CASSSRGQGRDQPQHF
>NA|TRBV14|TRBJ1-4|NA
TGTGCCAGCAGCCAAGATGCCGAAGATGCCGGTGGAATTCGGACGCCTGAAAAACTGTTTTTT
CASSQDAEDAGGIRTPEKLFF
>NA|TRBV7-2|TRBJ2-7|NA
TGTGCCAGCAGCTCTCGTGTGTCTAACGCCTACGAGCAGTACTTC
CASSSRVSNAYEQYF
>NA|TRBV9|TRBJ1-1|NA
TGTGCCAGCAGCGTCGGGGGGGTGAGCACTGAAGCTTTCTTT
CASSVGGVSTEAFF
>NA|TRBV19|TRBJ1-1|NA
TGTGCCAGTAGTATTGGCCCGGACACTGAAGCTTTCTTT
CASSIGPDTEAFF
>NA|TRBV15|TRBJ2-3|NA
TGTGCCACCAGCAGAGAATGGGGCACAGATACGCAGTATTTT
CATSREWGTDTQYF
>NA|TRBV5-1|TRBJ2-5|NA
TGCGCCAGCAGCCAGTGGGACTTTCAAGAGACCCAGTACTTC
CASSQWDFQETQYF
>NA|TRBV21-1|TRBJ2-1|NA
TGTGCCAGCAGCGAAAGGGGACTAGCGGGAGGGCCGGGCTCCTACAATGAGCAGTTCTTC
CASSERGLAGGPGSYNEQFF
>NA|TRBV9|TRBJ2-5|TRBD1
TGTGCCAGCAGCGTAGGGGACAGGGGCGTTTGGGAGACCCAGTACTTC
CASSVGDRGVWETQYF
>once|TRBV10-2|TRBJ1-2|TRBD1
TGCGCCAGCAGTGAGGGGCAGGGGGCACCCTATGGCTACACCTTC
CASSEGQGAPYGYTF
>NA|TRBV11-2|TRBJ1-1|NA
TGTGCCAGCAGCAATAAAGGAGGGGGGAGGGAAGCTTTCTTT
CASSNKGGGREAFF
>NA|TRBV23-1|TRBJ1-1|NA
TGCGCCAGCAGTCAACCAAAAATTGAAGCTTTCTTT
CASSQPKIEAFF
>NA|TRBV5-1|TRBJ2-7|NA
TGCGCCAGCAGCCCGACTACCCCCTACGAGCAGTACTTC
CASSPTTPYEQYF
>NA|TRBV5-4|TRBJ2-1|NA
TGTGCCAGCAGCTTGGGCAGCGCAGTTCCCAATGAGCAGTTCTTC
CASSLGSAVPNEQFF
>NA|TRBV29-1|TRBJ1-1|NA
TGCAGCGCCGTGAAGTCTACGGGGAATGAAGCTTTCTTT
CSAVKSTGNEAFF
>once|TRBV6-1|TRBJ1-1|TRBD1
TGTGCCAGCAGTGATGATGGGGACAGCGAAGCTTTCTTT
CASSDDGDSEAFF
>NA|TRBV18|TRBJ2-1|TRBD2
TGTGCCAGCTCACCCTCAGGCGGGAGGGCTATCAATGAGCAGTTCTTC
CASSPSGGRAINEQFF